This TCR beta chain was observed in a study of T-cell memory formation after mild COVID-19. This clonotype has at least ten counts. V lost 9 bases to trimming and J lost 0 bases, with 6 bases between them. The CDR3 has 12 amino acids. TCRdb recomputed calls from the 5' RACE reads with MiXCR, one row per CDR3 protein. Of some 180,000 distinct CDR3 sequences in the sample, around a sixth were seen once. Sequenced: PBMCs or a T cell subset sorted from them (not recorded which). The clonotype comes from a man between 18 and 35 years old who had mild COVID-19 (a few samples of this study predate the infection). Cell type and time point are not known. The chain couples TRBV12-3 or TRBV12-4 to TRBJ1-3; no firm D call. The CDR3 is CARQTSGNTIYF. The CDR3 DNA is TGTGCCAGACAAACCTCTGGAAACACCATATATTTT.